One and the same sample provided the 30 T cell receptor beta chains below, sequenced in a study of a mutant IDH1 vaccine in newly diagnosed glioma. The time point is: week 23, last vaccination. Each vaccine dose was 300 ug of mutant IDH1 20-mer peptide, with topical imiquimod. Antigen specificity for these receptors is unknown. Libraries were prepared by immunoSEQ multiplex PCR; TCRdb keeps only in-frame clonotypes and omits some of them. The sample consists of 60,000 or so clones, about three quarters of them appearing once. The input for sequencing was PBMCs, taken from a glioma patient whose treatment included an IDH1 peptide vaccine. These receptors all come from a woman aged 40 to 50 with glioma. Some clones in this sample may be carry-over from other donors' samples.

This sequence joins TRBV13 and TRBJ1-1; 10 nucleotides match TRBD1. J lost 1 base, V lost 3 bases, and 2 bases had no gene match. The CDR3 length is 15 residues. The germline V gene has CDR1 PRHDT and CDR2 FYEKMQ (reference sequence). In DNA, the CDR3 is TGTGCCAGCAGCTTCGGGACAGGGGCGAACACTGAAGCTTTCTTT. Translating it yields CASSFGTGANTEAFF.

The chain links TRBV7-9 to TRBJ1-1, with 11 bases that match TRBD1. This CDR3 comprises 14 residues. The V gene end was trimmed by 3 bases and the J gene end by 5 bases; junction bases not matched to a gene: 2. Per the germline V gene, CDR1 is SEHNR and CDR2 is FQNEAQ (reference sequence). In DNA, the CDR3 is TGTGCCAGCAGCTTGGGACAGGGGGTTACTGAAGCTTTCTTT. This gives the protein CASSLGQGVTEAFF.

The V gene is TRBV29-1, the J gene TRBJ2-2; D ambiguous. The V and J ends lost 2 bases and 0 bases respectively, with 7 bases between them. From germline, CDR1 is SQVTM and CDR2 ANQGSEA. This CDR3 comprises 14 residues. The CDR3 is CSVEQKANTGELFF. In DNA, the CDR3 is TGCAGCGTTGAACAGAAGGCGAACACCGGGGAGCTGTTTTTT.

The CDR3 spells CASSTRVGLYNSPLHF. The CDR3 nucleotides read TGTGCCAGCAGCACCCGGGTGGGACTATATAATTCACCCCTCCACTTT. The chain has TRBV6-4 and TRBJ1-6; a possible D gene is TRBD1 (5 bases). Per the germline V gene, CDR1 is MRHNA and CDR2 is SNTAGT. V gave up 6 bases and J gave up 4 bases, with 16 bases separating them. The CDR3 extends over 16 amino acids.

The V gene is TRBV7-6, the J gene TRBJ1-1; D gene uncertain. V lost 1 base, J lost 8 bases, and 14 bases lay in between. CDR1 and CDR2 (germline): SGHVS, FNYEAQ. The CDR3 has 14 residues. The CDR3 coding sequence is TGTGCCAGCAGCTTAGGAGGCCACAGCCTAGAAGCTTTCTTT. It is translated as CASSLGGHSLEAFF.

The chain is built from TRBV18 and TRBJ2-7; 8 nucleotides match TRBD2. Trimming took 3 bases from V and 7 from J; bases not matched to a gene: 14. This CDR3 has 16 residues. Germline V lookup: CDR1 KGHSH, CDR2 LQKENI. The chain's CDR3 is CASSPYLSGETEEQYF. In DNA, the CDR3 is TGTGCCAGCTCACCCTACCTTAGCGGGGAGACTGAGGAGCAGTACTTC.

The chain combines TRBV6-1 with TRBJ2-2; 10 bases align to TRBD1. J lost 7 bases, V lost 8 bases, and 10 bases had no gene match. This CDR3 is built from 15 residues. The germline CDR1 and CDR2 sequences are MNHNS and SASEGT. The CDR3 protein is CASAALTGGSGELFF. The DNA for the CDR3 is TGTGCCAGCGCCGCTCTGACAGGGGGCAGCGGGGAGCTGTTTTTT.

V usage is TRBV6-1 and J usage is TRBJ1-3; a possible D gene is TRBD1 (6 bases). The V and J ends lost 7 bases and 0 bases respectively, with 13 bases between them. CDR1 is MNHNS and CDR2 is SASEGT in the germline V gene. The CDR3 contains 15 residues. CDR3 DNA sequence: TGTGCCAGCACAGCAGGGGCCCCCTCTGGAAACACCATATATTTT. Translation: CASTAGAPSGNTIYF.

The chain carries TRBV30 and TRBJ1-4, with 9 bases fitting TRBD1. This CDR3 is built from 14 residues. Germline V lookup: CDR1 GTSNPN, CDR2 SVGIG (reference sequence). V gave up 5 bases and J gave up 8 bases; unmatched junction bases: 9. The chain's CDR3 is CAWSRGTGNEKLFF. The CDR3 DNA reads TGTGCCTGGTCCAGAGGGACAGGGAACGAAAAACTGTTTTTT.

The chain has TRBV19 and TRBJ1-1; D unresolved. Looked up from germline, CDR1 is LNHDA and CDR2 is SQIVND (reference sequence). The V end lost 6 bases, the J end lost 2 bases, and 13 bases lay between the germline ends. The CDR3 spans 14 residues. Here the CDR3 DNA reads TGTGCCAGTAGCACGACCAAGGTAAACACTGAAGCTTTCTTT. Encoded protein: CASSTTKVNTEAFF.

This rearrangement joins TRBV5-6 to TRBJ1-2; a possible D gene is TRBD1 (5 bases). The CDR3 is 16 residues long. V dropped 7 bases and J dropped 3 bases, with 22 bases sitting between them. Looked up from germline, CDR1 is SGHDT and CDR2 is YYEEEE. CDR3 sequence (DNA): TGTGCCAGCGGCCTTCGGGACTCCAGTTTGTACTATGGCTACACCTTC. Translation: CASGLRDSSLYYGYTF.

The chain recombines TRBV6-5 with TRBJ1-2, with D hard to call. In germline, CDR1 is MNHEY, CDR2 SVGAGI. The CDR3 consists of 15 residues. Trimming took 2 bases from V and 5 from J, leaving 15 bases between them. CDR3 amino acids: CASSYSESWGYGYTF. The CDR3 nucleotides read TGTGCCAGCAGTTACAGCGAATCCTGGGGTTATGGCTACACCTTC.

The chain couples TRBV15 to TRBJ1-3; D remains ambiguous. This CDR3 region has 16 residues. Germline assignment: CDR1 LNHNV and CDR2 YYDKDF (reference sequence). The V and J ends lost 0 bases and 2 bases respectively, with 11 bases between them. The CDR3 loop is CATSRDPPNTGNTIYF. For the CDR3, the DNA is TGTGCCACCAGCAGAGATCCGCCTAACACTGGAAACACCATATATTTT.

This rearrangement joins TRBV6-1 to TRBJ1-2, with TRBD1 matching 9 bases. Unmatched junction bases numbered 2, after V lost 3 bases and J lost 3 bases. The CDR3 contains 14 residues. CDR1 MNHNS and CDR2 SASEGT come from the germline V gene. For the CDR3, the DNA is TGTGCCAGCAGTGAGGGGGACAGGGACTATGGCTACACCTTC. Translation gives CASSEGDRDYGYTF.

The chain combines TRBV19 with TRBJ1-4; TRBD1 might be the D (5 bases). V was cut by 1 base and J by 8 bases, with 14 bases left in between. The CDR3 consists of 15 residues. Germline loops: CDR1 LNHDA, CDR2 SQIVND (reference sequence). CDR3 sequence reads: CASSIGSRVEEKLFF. CDR3 nucleotide sequence: TGTGCCAGTAGTATAGGATCCAGGGTTGAAGAAAAACTGTTTTTT.

Concerning this clone: Other DNA sequences within the sample encode an identical CDR3. The rearrangement joins TRBV19 to TRBJ1-1; no clear D. Trimming pared 3 bases from V and 2 bases from J, leaving 7 bases between. The CDR3 spans 13 residues. Looked up from germline, CDR1 is LNHDA and CDR2 is SQIVND (reference sequence). The CDR3 loop reads CASSMARNTEAFF. CDR3 in DNA: TGTGCCAGTAGTATGGCCCGAAACACTGAAGCTTTCTTT. The full variable domain, with the rest looked up from reference TRBV19 and TRBJ1-1, is DGGITQSPKYLFRKEGQNVTLSCEQNLNHDAMYWYRQDPGQGLRLIYYSQIVNDFQKGDIAEGYSVSREKKESFPLTVTSAQKNPTAFYLCASSMARNTEAFFGQGTRLTVV.

This rearrangement joins TRBV5-1 to TRBJ1-1; possibly TRBD1 for D (5 bases). Germline-derived CDR1 and CDR2 are SGHRS and YFSETQ. The V end lost 1 base, the J end lost 6 bases, and 16 bases lay between the germline ends. This CDR3 has 15 residues. The CDR3 is CASSLLSGYDAEAFF. CDR3 nucleotide sequence: TGCGCCAGCAGCTTGTTATCAGGGTATGACGCTGAAGCTTTCTTT. The full variable domain, completed using reference TRBV5-1 and TRBJ1-1, is KAGVTQTPRYLIKTRGQQVTLSCSPISGHRSVSWYQQTPGQGLQFLFEYFSETQRNKGNFPGRFSGRQFSNSRSEMNVSTLELGDSALYLCASSLLSGYDAEAFFGQGTRLTVV.

The rearrangement joins TRBV29-1 to TRBJ2-5; D is ambiguous. V dropped 4 bases and J dropped 1 base, with 7 bases sitting between them. CDR3 length equals 12 residues. In germline, CDR1 is SQVTM, CDR2 ANQGSEA. CDR3 in amino acids: CSVVQTQETQYF. For the CDR3, the DNA is TGCAGCGTTGTCCAGACCCAAGAGACCCAGTACTTC.

The chain is built from TRBV12-5 and TRBJ2-3, with D possibly matching TRBD2 (5 bases). Trimming took 0 bases from V and 4 from J, leaving 8 bases between them. The V gene's germline CDR1 is LGHNT and CDR2 FRNRAP. There are 14 residues in the CDR3. The CDR3 DNA reads TGTGCTAGTGGTTTGGTAACCGGGGCAGATACGCAGTATTTT. Amino acids: CASGLVTGADTQYF.

This clone was found a few times. The V and J genes are TRBV4-2 and TRBJ1-1; D is ambiguous. Germline CDR1 LGHNA, CDR2 YNFKEQ. The V gene lost 1 base and the J gene lost 4 bases, with 7 bases spanning the gap. The CDR3 is 13 residues long. The CDR3 protein is CASSQARSTEAFF. Here the CDR3 DNA reads TGTGCCAGCAGCCAAGCGAGGAGCACTGAAGCTTTCTTT.

This chain links TRBV10-3 with TRBJ2-5; no definite D call. This CDR3 is built from 14 residues. Germline assignment: CDR1 ENHRY and CDR2 SYGVKD. Trimming cost V 3 bases and J 5 bases, with 13 bases left between them. The CDR3 nucleotides read TGTGCCATCAGTGAAAGTTGGATTCGGGAGACCCAGTACTTC. Protein product: CAISESWIRETQYF.

The rearrangement uses TRBV5-6 and TRBJ2-3, with 8 bases aligning to TRBD1. The CDR3 totals 15 residues. Unmatched junction bases numbered 6, after V lost 2 bases and J lost 4 bases. The germline gives CDR1 SGHDT, CDR2 YYEEEE. CDR3 nucleotides: TGTGCCAGCAGCTTCGGCAGGGGGCTCCCAGATACGCAGTATTTT. Protein: CASSFGRGLPDTQYF.

The chain recombines TRBV5-4 with TRBJ2-1, with 7 positions matching TRBD2. Germline values: CDR1 SGHNT, CDR2 YYREEE (reference sequence). The CDR3 extends over 17 amino acids. Trimming cost V 1 base and J 5 bases; bases outside gene matches: 12. CDR3 protein: CASSLPIGEGPDNEQFF. CDR3 sequence (DNA): TGTGCCAGCAGCTTGCCTATCGGGGAGGGCCCAGACAATGAGCAGTTCTTC.

The rearrangement joins TRBV5-4 to TRBJ1-6; possible D gene TRBD1, 5 bases. In germline, CDR1 is SGHNT, CDR2 YYREEE (reference sequence). The CDR3 runs 14 residues. The V gene lost 0 bases and the J gene lost 10 bases, with 11 bases spanning the gap. The CDR3 region has the DNA TGTGCCAGCAGCTTGGGGGGGGTCAGGTCACCCCTCCACTTT. It encodes CASSLGGVRSPLHF.

This chain joins TRBV6-5 and TRBJ2-5; D tentatively reads TRBD1 or TRBD2 (5 bases each). V was trimmed by 5 bases and J by 2 bases, leaving 12 bases between them. CDR1 is MNHEY and CDR2 is SVGAGI in the germline V gene. CDR3 length: 14 residues. The CDR3 is CASSRDGLQETQYF. The CDR3, as DNA: TGTGCCAGCAGTAGGGACGGTCTACAAGAGACCCAGTACTTC.

V is TRBV6-1 and J is TRBJ1-2; 10 bases are a match to TRBD1. The germline CDR1 and CDR2 sequences are MNHNS and SASEGT. The J segment lost 6 bases and the V segment lost 7 bases, leaving 11 bases of the junction unmatched. The CDR3 consists of 15 residues. CDR3 DNA: TGTGCCAGCAAAGAGAGGGACAGGGGTTGGGATGGCTACACCTTC. Protein product: CASKERDRGWDGYTF.

This chain joins TRBV6-4 and TRBJ2-7; 11 positions match TRBD1. Germline loops: CDR1 MRHNA, CDR2 SNTAGT. This CDR3 has 14 amino acids. V lost 3 bases, J lost 6 bases, and 4 bases stayed unmatched. The chain's CDR3 is CASSEGTGGPEQYF. For the CDR3, the DNA is TGTGCCAGCAGTGAAGGGACAGGGGGTCCCGAGCAGTACTTC.

The chain links TRBV6-1 to TRBJ1-5; no definite D call. CDR1 MNHNS and CDR2 SASEGT come from the germline V gene. This CDR3 has 13 residues. The V end lost 2 bases, the J end lost 3 bases, and 5 bases lay between the germline ends. CDR3 sequence: CASSEQVNQPQHF. The CDR3 DNA reads as TGTGCCAGCAGTGAACAGGTCAATCAGCCCCAGCATTTT.

V gene TRBV10-3 combines with J gene TRBJ2-7; 8 bases match TRBD2. From germline, CDR1 is ENHRY and CDR2 SYGVKD. V was pared by 7 bases and J by 2 bases, with 7 bases of the junction left unmatched. The CDR3 sequence is 14 residues long. The CDR3 nucleotides are TGTGCCATCACTGACGGGGGGGCCACCTACGAGCAGTACTTC. It encodes CAITDGGATYEQYF.

The chain employs TRBV5-1 and TRBJ2-2; 8 nucleotides agree with TRBD1. CDR3 length: 15 residues. V lost 6 bases to trimming and J lost 2 bases; unmatched junction nucleotides: 6. CDR1 is SGHRS and CDR2 is YFSETQ in the germline V gene. The CDR3 reads CASKQTGGNTGELFF. The CDR3 DNA reads as TGCGCCAGCAAACAAACAGGGGGTAACACCGGGGAGCTGTTTTTT.